This TCR beta chain was identified in a study of human T cells and chemical hapten exposure (dated by TCRdb to the early 2020s). Background for the entire study: For sensitization, 2% DPC in acetone was applied to a roughly 2 cm by roughly 2 cm area of upper inner arm skin. Weekly therapeutic DPC doses were additionally applied to the scalp of patients throughout the approximately 25-week study period. Patch testing was done on the upper back using Finn chambers containing 0.01% DPC, and results were scored after 6 days according to International Contact Dermatitis Research Group standards. Alopecia areata with under or over 50% scalp involvement, alopecia totalis and alopecia universalis were represented in the patient cohort, which was mostly female. Libraries were pooled for sequencing, and variation in per-sample TCR yields was attributed mainly to small differences in library volumes within the pool. Peripheral blood TCR repertoire changes were tracked in vivo in alopecia patients during primary and secondary sensitization to the hapten diphenylcyclopropenone (DPC). Blood samples were taken from patients before sensitization (week 0) and then at 2, 6 and about 24 weeks after DPC sensitization. About 27 alopecia patients gave blood for TCR sequencing at one to four time points (pre-sensitization, 2, 6 and 24 weeks).

This clonotype was observed a handful of times. What antigen it recognizes has not been identified. Per-base quality was not reported, and no clone a single base away is much larger than it. Library method: RACE. The listed sequencing device is NextSeq 500. During library preparation, unique molecular identifiers were attached to individual cDNA molecules so that TCRs could be counted in a quantitative, reproducible way. From each blood RNA sample, both TCR alpha and TCR beta chains were sequenced. Under the source paper's analysis protocol: The median number of TCRs per sample was around 100,000, ranging from 23,224 to 690,600. V, J and CDR3 annotation of the TCR reads was carried out using the Decombinator software suite. For the PS versus PT1 abundance plots, all samples were subsampled to the same number of TCRs (28,000). TCRs were defined as expanded if absent before sensitization and observed at least eight times at the 2-week time point. TCRdb trimmed public reads at Q25 via fastp, called clones via MiXCR and kept in-frame beta chains. Entries that share a CDR3 protein sequence are merged under the most common genes and DNA. The V and J calls, along with clone size, are taken from TCRdb and not from the paper's own processing. For this sample there are about 260,000 distinct CDR3 sequences; about 9% appear just once. Over 2% of the sample comes from the top ten.

Broader findings and caveats from the paper: Patch test score was positively correlated with the number of PT1 expanded TCRs, with significance at thresholds 8, 16 and 32 but not at 4. Repeated subsampling changed both the strength of the expansion versus patch-test correlation and the threshold at which that correlation became significant. DPC sensitization did not change how many TCRs were above 1 in 1000 frequency, and no evidence was found of alterations in global repertoire structure. Because every patient had alopecia, a presumed autoimmune disease, the patients' immune response might differ from that of healthy individuals. Expanded TCRs formed significantly more large CDR3 similarity clusters than pre-sensitization or healthy control sets, consistent with antigen-driven responses.

Ends trimmed: V by 3 bases, J by 2 bases; bases unmatched to a gene: 7. The CDR3 has 16 amino acids, counting the end cysteine and phenylalanine. CDR3 DNA is the only sequence kept; it has 48 bases, read in frame from the first base. What the time point label conveys for this sample: pre-sensitization, week 0. The treatment or condition label here, explained by the study, means: therapeutic diphenylcyclopropenone sensitization with weekly scalp DPC. At every patch-test visit, the blood draw took place before the patch test was put on. Patients were eligible if aged 18 to 70, diagnosed with alopecia and judged suitable for DPC therapy, and pregnant patients were excluded. Unfractionated whole blood was collected in Tempus Blood RNA tubes, and total RNA was extracted from that blood.

Sequenced material: whole blood, taken in connection with sensitization to the hapten diphenylcyclopropenone (DPC). This clonotype was sampled from a woman aged 40 to 55 with alopecia areata. Some clones in this sample may be carry-over from other donors' samples. Recombination connected TRBV12-3 or TRBV12-4 to TRBJ1-5, with 7 junctional bases fitting TRBD1. The nucleotide sequence reads as follows: TGTGCCAGCAGTTTCGGCAGGGGGGGCGGCAATCAGCCCCAGCATTTT. Its translation is CASSFGRGGGNQPQHF.